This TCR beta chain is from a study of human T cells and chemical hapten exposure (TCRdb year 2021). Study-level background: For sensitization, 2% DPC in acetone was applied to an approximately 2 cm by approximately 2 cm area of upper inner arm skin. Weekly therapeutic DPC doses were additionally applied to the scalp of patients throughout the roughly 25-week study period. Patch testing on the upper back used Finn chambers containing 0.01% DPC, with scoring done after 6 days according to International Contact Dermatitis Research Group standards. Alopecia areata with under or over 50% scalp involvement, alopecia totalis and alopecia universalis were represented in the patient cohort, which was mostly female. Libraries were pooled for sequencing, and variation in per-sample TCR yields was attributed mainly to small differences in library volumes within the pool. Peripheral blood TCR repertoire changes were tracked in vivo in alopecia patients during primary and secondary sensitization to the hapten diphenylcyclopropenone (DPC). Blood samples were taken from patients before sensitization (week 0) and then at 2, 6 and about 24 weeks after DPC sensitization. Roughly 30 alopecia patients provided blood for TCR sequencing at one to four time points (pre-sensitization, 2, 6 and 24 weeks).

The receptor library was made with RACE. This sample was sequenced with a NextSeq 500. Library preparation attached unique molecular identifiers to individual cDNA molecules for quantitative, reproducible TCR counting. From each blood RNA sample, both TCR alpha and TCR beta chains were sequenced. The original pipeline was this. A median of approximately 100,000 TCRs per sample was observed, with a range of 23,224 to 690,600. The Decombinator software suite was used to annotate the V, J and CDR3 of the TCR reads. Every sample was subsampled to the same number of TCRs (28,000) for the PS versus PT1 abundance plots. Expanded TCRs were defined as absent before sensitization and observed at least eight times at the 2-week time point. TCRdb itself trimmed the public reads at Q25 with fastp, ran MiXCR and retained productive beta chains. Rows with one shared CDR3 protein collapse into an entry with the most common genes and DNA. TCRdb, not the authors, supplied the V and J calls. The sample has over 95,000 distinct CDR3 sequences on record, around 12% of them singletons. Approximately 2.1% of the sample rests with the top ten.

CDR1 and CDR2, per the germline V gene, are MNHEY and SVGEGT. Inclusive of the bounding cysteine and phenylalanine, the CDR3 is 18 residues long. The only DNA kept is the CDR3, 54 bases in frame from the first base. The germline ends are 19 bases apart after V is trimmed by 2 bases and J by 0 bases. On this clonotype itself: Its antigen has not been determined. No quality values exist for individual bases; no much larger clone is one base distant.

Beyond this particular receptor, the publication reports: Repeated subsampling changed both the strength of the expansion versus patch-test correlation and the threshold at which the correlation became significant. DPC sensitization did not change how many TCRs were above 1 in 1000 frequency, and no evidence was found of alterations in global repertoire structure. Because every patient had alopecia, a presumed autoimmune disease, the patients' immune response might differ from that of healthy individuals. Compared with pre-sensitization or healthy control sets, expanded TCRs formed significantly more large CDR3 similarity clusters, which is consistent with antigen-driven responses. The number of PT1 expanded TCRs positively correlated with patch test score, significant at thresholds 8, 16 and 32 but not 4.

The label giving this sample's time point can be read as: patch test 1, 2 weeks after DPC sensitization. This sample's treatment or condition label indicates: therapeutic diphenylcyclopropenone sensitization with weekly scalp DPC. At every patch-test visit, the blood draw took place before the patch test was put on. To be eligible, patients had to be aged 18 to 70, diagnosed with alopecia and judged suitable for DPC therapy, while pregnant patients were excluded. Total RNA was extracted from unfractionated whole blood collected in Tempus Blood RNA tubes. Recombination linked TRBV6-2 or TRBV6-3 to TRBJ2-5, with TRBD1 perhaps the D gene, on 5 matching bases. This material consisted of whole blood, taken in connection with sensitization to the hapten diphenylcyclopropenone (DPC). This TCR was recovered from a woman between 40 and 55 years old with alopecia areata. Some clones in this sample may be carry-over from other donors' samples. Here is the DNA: TGTGCCAGCAGTTACCGGCCAGGGCAGGGCTGGAACCAAGAGACCCAGTACTTC. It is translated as CASSYRPGQGWNQETQYF.